One and the same sample provided the 8 T cell receptor beta chains below, sequenced in a study of T cell responses to AZD1222 COVID-19 vaccine (dated by TCRdb to the early 2020s). The method was the immunoSEQ multiplex PCR assay. TCRdb limited this immuneACCESS table to in-frame rearrangements with V and J called. A share of clones is missing; checked studies link under half to unresolved V genes, and the rest is unexplained. The sample records roughly 99,000 clones, around 93% of which are singletons. The ten largest clones capture approximately 9.3% of the sample. This sample's time point label indicates: about 28 days (+/-7) after the second vaccine dose. This specimen consisted of peripheral blood, obtained 28 days after the second AZD1222 dose. The receptor source for this set is an adult who received the AZD1222 COVID-19 vaccine.

Only one count was recorded for this clone. This rearrangement joins TRBV5-1 to TRBJ1-4, with 10 bases aligning to TRBD1. J gave up 0 bases and V 5 bases, and 1 base lay outside the gene matches. CDR3 length: 15 amino acids. Germline V gene sequence: CDR1 SGHRS, CDR2 YFSETQ. CDR3 bases: TGCGCCAGCAGTGGACAGGGGGCAACTAATGAAAAACTGTTTTTT. It yields the protein CASSGQGATNEKLFF.

The gene calls are TRBV6-5 and TRBJ2-7, with TRBD2 identical over 8 bases. After removal of 7 bases from V and 3 bases from J, the junction contained 11 bases not matched to a gene. CDR1 is MNHEY, CDR2 SVGAGI, per germline. The CDR3 is 15 amino acids. CDR3 sequence: CASIPSGGDVYEQYF. The CDR3 DNA reads TGTGCCAGCATCCCCTCGGGAGGGGACGTCTACGAGCAGTACTTC.

The genes are TRBV28 and TRBJ2-3; no clear D gene. CDR1 is MDHEN, CDR2 SYDVKM, per germline. The V and J ends lost 5 bases and 4 bases respectively, with 22 bases between them. The CDR3 consists of 17 residues. CDR3 in DNA: TGTGCCAGCAGTAAAGGTCGTCCCGGCAGAGAAGCAGATACGCAGTATTTT. Protein product: CASSKGRPGREADTQYF.

The gene calls are TRBV24-1 and TRBJ2-1; no clear D. Germline V gene lookup returns CDR1 KGHDR and CDR2 SFDVKD. The length of the CDR3 is 16 residues. Between the trimmed V and J ends, which lost 1 base and 0 bases, there was a span of 9 bases. The CDR3 loop reads CATSDLGQSSYNEQFF. For the CDR3, the DNA is TGTGCCACCAGTGATTTAGGGCAGAGCTCCTACAATGAGCAGTTCTTC.

This chain links TRBV4-1 with TRBJ1-5; 8 positions match TRBD1. The CDR3 length is 12 residues. Unmatched junction bases numbered 3, after V lost 8 bases and J lost 6 bases. Germline V gene sequence: CDR1 MGHRA, CDR2 YSYEKL. CDR3 in amino acids: CASGQGLQPQHF. Written as DNA, the CDR3 is TGCGCCAGCGGACAGGGCCTTCAGCCCCAGCATTTT.

The V gene is TRBV6-5, the J gene TRBJ1-5; D gene uncertain. The CDR3 consists of 13 residues. The V gene's germline CDR1 is MNHEY and CDR2 SVGAGI. V gave up 7 bases and J gave up 4 bases, with 11 bases separating them. CDR3 sequence reads: CASMSRENQPQHF. The CDR3 DNA is TGTGCCAGCATGTCGAGGGAGAATCAGCCCCAGCATTTT.

This chain joins TRBV3-1 (or the pseudogene TRBV3-2) and TRBJ1-5; the match to TRBD1 covers 9 bases. This CDR3 has 16 amino acids. Germline V gene lookup returns CDR1 LGHDT and CDR2 YNNKEL (reference sequence). Unmatched junction bases numbered 8, after V lost 2 bases and J lost 6 bases. CDR3 nucleotide sequence: TGTGCCAGCAGCCAATCCTACAGGGGGCGAATTCAGCCCCAGCATTTT. This translates into CASSQSYRGRIQPQHF.

This rearrangement joins TRBV6-5 to TRBJ1-1; D is perhaps TRBD1 (6 bases). The germline gives CDR1 MNHEY, CDR2 SVGAGI. This CDR3 is built from 14 residues. V lost 6 bases and J 11 bases, leaving 22 bases between the germline ends. CDR3 in DNA: TGTGCCAGCAGCCAAGATCTTATGGGGGCGGTGGCTTTCTTT. This translates into CASSQDLMGAVAFF.